Below, 27 T cell receptor beta chains from the same sample are listed, as sequenced in a study of blood T cell repertoires in COVID-19. Libraries were prepared by immunoSEQ multiplex PCR; TCRdb keeps only in-frame clonotypes and omits some of them. The repertoire has under 200,000 clones, around 84% of them found once; the top ten carry about 14%. Sequencing was done on a sample of peripheral blood. These receptors were taken from a woman in her 70s with COVID-19, enrolled during active disease.

The chain couples TRBV30 to TRBJ2-7; tentative D call: TRBD2 (5 bases). CDR3 length: 12 amino acids. Per the germline V gene, CDR1 is GTSNPN and CDR2 is SVGIG (reference sequence). Deletions cut 8 bases from V and 3 bases from J, with 14 bases between. CDR3 protein: CAVVGGLYEQYF. The CDR3 coding sequence is TGTGCCGTGGTCGGAGGACTCTACGAGCAGTACTTC.

V gene TRBV6-5 combines with J gene TRBJ2-3; possible D gene TRBD2, 6 bases. Germline CDR1 is MNHEY and CDR2 is SVGAGI. V was cut by 6 bases and J by 4 bases, with 17 bases left in between. This CDR3 is 15 amino acids long. The CDR3 nucleotides are TGTGCCAGCAGGGGGCCTCGCGGGATCCCAGATACGCAGTATTTT. It is translated as CASRGPRGIPDTQYF.

The chain links TRBV19 to TRBJ2-1; D perhaps matches TRBD2 (7 bases). Per germline, CDR1 LNHDA and CDR2 SQIVND (reference sequence). CDR3 length equals 15 residues. The V end lost 5 bases, the J end lost 5 bases, and 16 bases lay between the germline ends. The CDR3 loop is CASSRRGASDNEQFF. Here the CDR3 DNA reads TGTGCCAGTAGTCGACGGGGGGCGAGCGACAATGAGCAGTTCTTC.

CDR3 nucleotide sequence: TGTGCCAGTCGGGACAGCATCGTTTACGAGCAGTACTTC. Amino acids: CASRDSIVYEQYF. The V call is TRBV28, the J call TRBJ2-7; 7 bases align to TRBD1. V lost 9 bases, J lost 4 bases, and 9 bases stayed unmatched. This CDR3 has 13 amino acids. Germline V gene lookup returns CDR1 MDHEN and CDR2 SYDVKM.

V gene TRBV3-1 (or the pseudogene TRBV3-2) combines with J gene TRBJ1-3, with a weak D call TRBD1 (6 bases). V lost 4 bases to trimming and J lost 11 bases, with 15 bases between them. Germline V gene sequence: CDR1 LGHDT, CDR2 YNNKEL (reference sequence). This CDR3 spans 13 amino acids. This CDR3 reads CASSLQGEGPIYF. DNA for the CDR3: TGTGCCAGCAGCCTACAGGGTGAGGGGCCCATATATTTT.

The chain has TRBV5-1 and TRBJ1-1; 7 positions agree with TRBD1. V lost 6 bases, J lost 10 bases, and 15 bases stayed unmatched. CDR1 SGHRS and CDR2 YFSETQ come from the germline V gene. There are 14 residues in the CDR3. The CDR3 sequence is CASNKRQGLYGAFF. CDR3 DNA: TGCGCCAGCAACAAGCGACAGGGACTTTACGGAGCTTTCTTT.

The chain joins TRBV4-1 to TRBJ1-1, with a tentative D call TRBD1 (6 bases). The germline V gene encodes CDR1 MGHRA and CDR2 YSYEKL. V was shortened by 4 bases and J by 8 bases, with 11 bases between the two germline ends. The CDR3 sequence is 12 residues long. CDR3 amino acids: CASSLKQGEAFF. Here the CDR3 DNA reads TGCGCCAGCAGCCTAAAACAGGGAGAAGCTTTCTTT.

The chain recombines TRBV30 with TRBJ2-2, with D unresolved. Trimming removed 0 bases at V and 6 bases at J, with 17 bases between. This CDR3 contains 16 residues. Germline V gene lookup returns CDR1 GTSNPN and CDR2 SVGIG (reference sequence). The CDR3 region has the DNA TGTGCCTGGAGTGTACGCCAGTTGGCCGAGGCCGGGGAGCTGTTTTTT. Amino acid sequence: CAWSVRQLAEAGELFF.

The rearrangement uses TRBV28 and TRBJ1-4; 7 bases agree with TRBD1. This CDR3 contains 13 residues. V gave up 5 bases and J gave up 4 bases; unmatched junction bases: 1. From germline, CDR1 is MDHEN and CDR2 SYDVKM. CDR3 sequence (DNA): TGTGCCAGCAGTGGACAGGTTAATGAAAAACTGTTTTTT. As protein: CASSGQVNEKLFF.

Here the CDR3 reads CASSSFGGAEQYV. CDR3 nucleotides: TGTGCCAGCAGTTCCTTTGGGGGCGCTGAGCAGTACGTC. The chain couples TRBV28 to TRBJ2-7, with a weak D call TRBD1 (6 bases). Trimming took off 4 bases at V and 7 bases at J, with 14 bases between the two ends. Germline CDR1 MDHEN, CDR2 SYDVKM. The CDR3 is 13 amino acids.

This clone was seen once. The chain employs TRBV10-3 and TRBJ2-1; 8 positions agree with TRBD2. The V gene's germline CDR1 is ENHRY and CDR2 SYGVKD. V lost 6 bases to trimming and J lost 1 base; unmatched junction nucleotides: 14. The CDR3 has 18 amino acids. Here the CDR3 reads CAISALGTSGKSYNEQFF. As DNA, the CDR3 is TGTGCCATCAGCGCGTTGGGTACTAGCGGAAAATCCTACAATGAGCAGTTCTTC.

V and J are TRBV19 and TRBJ1-1, with TRBD1 matching over 8 bases. Germline loops: CDR1 LNHDA, CDR2 SQIVND (reference sequence). V was clipped by 5 bases and J by 0 bases; unmatched bases: 5. The CDR3 loop spans 15 amino acids. The DNA for the CDR3 is TGTGCCAGTAGTCCCCGGACAGGGATGAACACTGAAGCTTTCTTT. Translated: CASSPRTGMNTEAFF.

The chain links TRBV3-1 (or the pseudogene TRBV3-2) to TRBJ2-2; 7 bases are a match to TRBD1. This CDR3 contains 15 residues. V dropped 1 base and J dropped 6; count of bases not matched to a gene: 5. CDR1 is LGHDT, CDR2 YNNKEL, per germline (reference sequence). CDR3 protein: CASSQGRQGPGELFF. CDR3 DNA: TGTGCCAGCAGCCAAGGGAGACAGGGACCCGGGGAGCTGTTTTTT.

This chain links TRBV5-1 with TRBJ2-1; 14 bases align to TRBD2. The germline V gene encodes CDR1 SGHRS and CDR2 YFSETQ. The CDR3 extends over 16 amino acids. V trimming: 3 bases; J trimming: 6 bases; junction bases outside the gene matches: 5. CDR3 protein: CASSSQTSGRGNEQFF. CDR3 nucleotide sequence: TGCGCCAGCAGCTCCCAGACTAGCGGGAGGGGCAATGAGCAGTTCTTC.

The CDR3 region has the DNA TGTGCCAGCAGTTCAGATGTGTCACCGTTTTTT. This translates into CASSSDVSPFF. V gene TRBV12-3 or TRBV12-4 combines with J gene TRBJ1-4; D not certain. V was cut by 4 bases and J by 16 bases, with 13 bases left in between. There are 11 residues in the CDR3.

The chain carries TRBV6-5 and TRBJ1-1, with D uncertain. V lost 5 bases and J lost 5, with 6 bases in between. The CDR3 has 11 amino acids. The V gene's germline CDR1 is MNHEY and CDR2 SVGAGI. The chain's CDR3 is CASSQWTEAFF. CDR3 in DNA: TGTGCCAGCAGTCAGTGGACTGAAGCTTTCTTT.

The chain is built from TRBV10-3 and TRBJ2-6; D possibly corresponds to TRBD1 (6 bases). Germline V gene sequence: CDR1 ENHRY, CDR2 SYGVKD. V was shortened by 5 bases and J by 0 bases, with 11 bases between the two germline ends. The CDR3 has 16 residues. The DNA of the CDR3 is TGTGCCATCAGTCCGCAGGGGACCTCTGGGGCCAACGTCCTGACTTTC. This encodes CAISPQGTSGANVLTF.

Points on this clone: A junction boundary mismatches the germline segment, possibly from a read error. V gene TRBV7-7 combines with J gene TRBJ2-5, with 10 bases identical to TRBD1. In germline, CDR1 is SSHAT, CDR2 FNYEAQ (reference sequence). This CDR3 has 14 amino acids. The CDR3 nucleotides read TGTGCTAGCAGCTCGGACAGGGGGGGAGGGACCCAGTACTTC. Its translation is CASSSDRGGGTQYF.

The V gene is TRBV7-2, the J gene TRBJ2-3; 13 nucleotides line up with TRBD2. Trimming took 5 bases from V and 5 from J; bases not matched to a gene: 10. There are 17 residues in the CDR3. Germline-derived CDR1 and CDR2 are SGHTA and FQGNSA. As DNA, the CDR3 is TGTGCCAGCAGCCAAGTTACTAGCGGGGGGGCGGGAGATACGCAGTATTTT. It specifies CASSQVTSGGAGDTQYF.

The rearrangement uses TRBV4-1 and TRBJ1-3; D possibly corresponds to TRBD1 (5 bases). Trimming left V 6 bases short and J 0 bases short, with 9 bases between. Germline-derived CDR1 and CDR2 are MGHRA and YSYEKL. This CDR3 contains 14 residues. Written as DNA, the CDR3 is TGCGCCAGCAGGTTAGACAGCTCTGGAAACACCATATATTTT. Translation: CASRLDSSGNTIYF.

V is TRBV29-1 and J is TRBJ1-1; 8 bases agree with TRBD1. Germline CDR1 and CDR2: SQVTM and ANQGSEA. The CDR3 consists of 12 residues. Trimming took 4 bases from V and 4 from J; bases not matched to a gene: 2. The CDR3 loop is CSVGQGRTEAFF. The CDR3 DNA is TGCAGCGTTGGACAGGGGCGCACTGAAGCTTTCTTT.

The chain links TRBV2 to TRBJ2-1, with TRBD2 matching over 7 bases. The CDR3 runs 15 residues. Germline V gene sequence: CDR1 SNHLY, CDR2 FYNNEI. J lost 5 bases, V lost 8 bases, and 12 bases had no gene match. DNA of the CDR3: TGTGCCAGCGTCCGGCAAGAAGCGGGAAACAATGAGCAGTTCTTC. Protein: CASVRQEAGNNEQFF.

This chain joins TRBV19 and TRBJ2-5, with D uncertain. This CDR3 has 13 amino acids. Germline CDR1 LNHDA, CDR2 SQIVND (reference sequence). The V end was cut by 8 bases, the J end by 4 bases, with 14 bases between. CDR3 DNA sequence: TGTGCCAGTCGGCCAGGTTCGAGAGAGACCCAGTACTTC. This encodes CASRPGSRETQYF.

This clone was observed once. V gene TRBV6-1 combines with J gene TRBJ1-5, with a weak D call TRBD1 (6 bases). Germline CDR1 and CDR2: MNHNS and SASEGT. Trimming stripped 0 bases from V and 2 bases from J, with 11 bases between. This CDR3 is 16 amino acids long. The CDR3 coding sequence is TGTGCCAGCAGTGAAGCTTTGGGGGCTGGCAATCAGCCCCAGCATTTT. It specifies CASSEALGAGNQPQHF.

This sequence joins TRBV5-5 and TRBJ1-2, with D unclear. CDR1 SGHKS and CDR2 YYEKEE come from the germline V gene (reference sequence). The CDR3 runs to 14 residues. V shed 1 base and J shed 4 bases, with 11 bases lying between them. The CDR3 protein is CASSLRQVPYGYTF. The CDR3 coding sequence is TGTGCCAGCAGCTTGCGGCAGGTACCCTATGGCTACACCTTC.

The J gene is TRBJ1-6, the V gene TRBV27; 10 nucleotides align to TRBD1. This CDR3 comprises 14 residues. With V trimmed by 4 bases and J by 9 bases, 3 bases remained unmatched. Germline CDR1 and CDR2: MNHEY and SMNVEV (reference sequence). In DNA, the CDR3 is TGTGCCAGCAGTTCATGGACAGGGGGTTCACCCCTCCACTTT. It yields the protein CASSSWTGGSPLHF.

The chain couples TRBV5-4 to TRBJ2-2; 10 positions agree with TRBD2. The CDR3 loop spans 19 amino acids. J gave up 0 bases and V 1 base, and 9 bases lay outside the gene matches. Germline V gene data show CDR1 as SGHNT and CDR2 as YYREEE (reference sequence). CDR3 sequence: CASSLRIAGGHANTGELFF. The CDR3 DNA reads as TGTGCCAGCAGCTTGAGAATAGCGGGGGGTCACGCGAACACCGGGGAGCTGTTTTTT.